This T cell receptor (beta chain) derives from a study of T-cell memory formation after mild COVID-19. Overall study: Among the donors, TCR clusters were largely specific to each donor. Study findings and constraints: Those CD4+ clones that contracted were mainly in CM and EM (CD8+ ones in EMRA).

In TCRdb, the 5' RACE reads were re-called with MiXCR into one record per CDR3 protein. Among some 120,000 distinct CDR3 sequences listed, approximately 6.3% were seen once. Only a few counts were recorded for this clonotype. Its specificity is unknown. V lost 7 bases and J lost 3; bases outside the gene matches: 5. Per the germline V gene, CDR1 is SNHLY and CDR2 is FYNNEI. CDR3 size: 14 residues. The sequence was collected from an adult woman who had mild COVID-19 (a few samples of this study predate the infection). Cell type and time point are not known. Source material: PBMCs or a T cell subset sorted from them (not recorded which). The chain recombines TRBV2 with TRBJ2-7; 11 bases match TRBD2. The CDR3 DNA reads TGTGCCAGCACACTAGCGGGAGCGAGCTACGAGCAGTACTTC. The encoded protein is CASTLAGASYEQYF.